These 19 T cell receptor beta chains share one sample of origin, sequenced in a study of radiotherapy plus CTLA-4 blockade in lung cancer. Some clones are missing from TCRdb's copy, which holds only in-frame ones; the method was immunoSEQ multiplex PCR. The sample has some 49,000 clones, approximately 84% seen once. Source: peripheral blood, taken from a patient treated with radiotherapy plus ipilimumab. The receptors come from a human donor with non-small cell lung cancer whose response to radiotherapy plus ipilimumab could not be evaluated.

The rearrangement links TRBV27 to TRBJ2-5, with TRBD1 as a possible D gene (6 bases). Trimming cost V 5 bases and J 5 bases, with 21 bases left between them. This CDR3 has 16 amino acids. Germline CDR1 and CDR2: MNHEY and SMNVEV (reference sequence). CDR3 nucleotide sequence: TGTGCCAGCAGTCGACTCAGACAGGATGGATGGGAGACCCAGTACTTC. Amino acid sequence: CASSRLRQDGWETQYF.

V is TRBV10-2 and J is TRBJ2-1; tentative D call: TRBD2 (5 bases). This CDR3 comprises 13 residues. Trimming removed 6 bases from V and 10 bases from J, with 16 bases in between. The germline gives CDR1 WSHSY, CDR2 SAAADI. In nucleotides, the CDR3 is TGCGCCAGCAGACCGGACTCGCGCGGGGAGCAGTTCTTC. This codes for CASRPDSRGEQFF.

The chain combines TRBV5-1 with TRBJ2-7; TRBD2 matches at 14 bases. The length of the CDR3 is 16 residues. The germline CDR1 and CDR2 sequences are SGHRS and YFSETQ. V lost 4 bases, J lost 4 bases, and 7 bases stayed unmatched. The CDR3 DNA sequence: TGCGCCAGCAGCCAGGGACTAGCGGGAGATTGGTACGAGCAGTACTTC. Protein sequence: CASSQGLAGDWYEQYF.

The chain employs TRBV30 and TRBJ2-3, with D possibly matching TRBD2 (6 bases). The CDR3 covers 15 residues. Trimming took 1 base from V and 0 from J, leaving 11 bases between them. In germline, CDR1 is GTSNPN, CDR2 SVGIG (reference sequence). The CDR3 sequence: CAWSGTGVSTDTQYF. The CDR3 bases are TGTGCCTGGAGTGGAACGGGAGTGAGCACAGATACGCAGTATTTT.

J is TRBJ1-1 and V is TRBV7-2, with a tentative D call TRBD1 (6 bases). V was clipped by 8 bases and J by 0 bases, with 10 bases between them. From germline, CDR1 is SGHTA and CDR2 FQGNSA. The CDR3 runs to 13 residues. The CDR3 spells CASLGQMNTEAFF. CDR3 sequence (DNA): TGTGCCAGCCTCGGACAGATGAACACTGAAGCTTTCTTT. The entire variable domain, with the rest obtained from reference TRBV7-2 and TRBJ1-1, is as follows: GAGVSQSPSNKVTEKGKDVELRCDPISGHTALYWYRQSLGQGLEFLIYFQGNSAPDKSGLPSDRFSAERTGGSVSTLTIQRTQQEDSAVYLCASLGQMNTEAFFGQGTRLTVV.

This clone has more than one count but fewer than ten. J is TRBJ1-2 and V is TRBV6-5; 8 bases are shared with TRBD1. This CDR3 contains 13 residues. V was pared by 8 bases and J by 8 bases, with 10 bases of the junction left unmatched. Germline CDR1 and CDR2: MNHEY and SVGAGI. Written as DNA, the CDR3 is TGTGCCAGCGGTAGCAGGGGGCGGATGGGCTACACCTTC. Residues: CASGSRGRMGYTF.

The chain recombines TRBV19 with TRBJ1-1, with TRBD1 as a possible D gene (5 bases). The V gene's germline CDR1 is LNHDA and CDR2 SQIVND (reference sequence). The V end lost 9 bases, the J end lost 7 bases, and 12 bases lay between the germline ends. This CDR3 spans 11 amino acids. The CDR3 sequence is CASGSQGEAFF. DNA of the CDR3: TGTGCCAGCGGGAGCCAGGGTGAAGCTTTCTTT.

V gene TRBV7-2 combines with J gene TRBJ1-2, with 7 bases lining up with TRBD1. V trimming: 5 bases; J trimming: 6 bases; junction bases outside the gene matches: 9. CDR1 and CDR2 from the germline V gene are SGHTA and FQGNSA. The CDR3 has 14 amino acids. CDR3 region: CASSTRQGENGYTF. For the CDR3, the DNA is TGTGCCAGCAGCACCAGACAGGGCGAGAATGGCTACACCTTC. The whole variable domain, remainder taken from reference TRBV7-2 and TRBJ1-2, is GAGVSQSPSNKVTEKGKDVELRCDPISGHTALYWYRQSLGQGLEFLIYFQGNSAPDKSGLPSDRFSAERTGGSVSTLTIQRTQQEDSAVYLCASSTRQGENGYTFGSGTRLTVV.

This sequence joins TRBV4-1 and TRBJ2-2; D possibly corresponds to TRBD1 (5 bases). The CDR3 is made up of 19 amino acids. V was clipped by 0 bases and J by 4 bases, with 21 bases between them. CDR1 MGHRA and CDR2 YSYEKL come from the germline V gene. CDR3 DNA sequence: TGCGCCAGCAGCCAAGAAGGGGTTCAGGCTCCGGTCCTCACCGGGGAGCTGTTTTTT. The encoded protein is CASSQEGVQAPVLTGELFF.

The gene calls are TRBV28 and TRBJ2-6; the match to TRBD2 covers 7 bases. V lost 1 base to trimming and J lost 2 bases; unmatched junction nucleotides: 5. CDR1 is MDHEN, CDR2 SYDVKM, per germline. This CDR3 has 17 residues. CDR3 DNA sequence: TGTGCCAGCAGTTTATACGCCGGGAGGACTGGGGCCAACGTCCTGACTTTC. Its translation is CASSLYAGRTGANVLTF.

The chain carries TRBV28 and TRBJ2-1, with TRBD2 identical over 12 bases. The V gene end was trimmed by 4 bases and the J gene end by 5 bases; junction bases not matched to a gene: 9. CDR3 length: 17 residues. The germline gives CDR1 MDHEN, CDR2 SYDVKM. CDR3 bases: TGTGCCAGCAGTTCGCATCAGACTAGCGGGAGTCACAATGAGCAGTTCTTC. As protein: CASSSHQTSGSHNEQFF.

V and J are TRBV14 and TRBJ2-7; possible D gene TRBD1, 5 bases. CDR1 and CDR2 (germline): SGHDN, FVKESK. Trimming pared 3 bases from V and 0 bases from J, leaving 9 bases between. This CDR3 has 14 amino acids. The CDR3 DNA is TGTGCCAGCAGCCACCAGGGTTTCTCCTACGAGCAGTACTTC. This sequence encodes CASSHQGFSYEQYF.

The CDR3 bases are TGTGCCAGCACGGACTACCAGGCCCGGGAGCAGTACTTC. Translated, it gives CASTDYQAREQYF. The chain is built from TRBV2 and TRBJ2-5; tentative D call: TRBD2 (6 bases). This CDR3 comprises 13 residues. Germline values: CDR1 SNHLY, CDR2 FYNNEI. Trimming took off 7 bases at V and 11 bases at J, with 20 bases between the two ends.

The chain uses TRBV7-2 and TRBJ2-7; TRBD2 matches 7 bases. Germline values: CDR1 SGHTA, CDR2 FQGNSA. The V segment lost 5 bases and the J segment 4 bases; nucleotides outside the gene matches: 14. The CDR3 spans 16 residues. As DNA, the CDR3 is TGTGCCAGCAGCCCGGGGGGAGGGGTACCGGTTTACGAGCAGTACTTC. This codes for CASSPGGGVPVYEQYF.

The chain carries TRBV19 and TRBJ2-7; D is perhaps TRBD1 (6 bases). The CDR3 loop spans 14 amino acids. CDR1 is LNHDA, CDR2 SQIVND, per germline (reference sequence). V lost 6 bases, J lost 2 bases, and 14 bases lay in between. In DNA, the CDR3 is TGTGCCAGTAGGACGGGACACCTGGCCTACGAGCAGTACTTC. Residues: CASRTGHLAYEQYF.

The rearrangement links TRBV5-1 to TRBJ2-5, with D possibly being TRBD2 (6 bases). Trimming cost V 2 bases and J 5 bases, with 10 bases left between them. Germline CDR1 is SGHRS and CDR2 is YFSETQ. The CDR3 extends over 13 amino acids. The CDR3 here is CASSFGGQETQYF. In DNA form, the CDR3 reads TGCGCCAGCAGCTTCGGAGGGCAGGAGACCCAGTACTTC.

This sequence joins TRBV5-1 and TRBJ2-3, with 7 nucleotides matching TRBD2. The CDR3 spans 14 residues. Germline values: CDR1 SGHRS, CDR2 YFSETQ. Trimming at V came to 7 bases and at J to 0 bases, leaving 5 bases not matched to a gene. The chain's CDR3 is CASQLAPSTDTQYF. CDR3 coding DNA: TGCGCCAGCCAACTAGCGCCTAGCACAGATACGCAGTATTTT.

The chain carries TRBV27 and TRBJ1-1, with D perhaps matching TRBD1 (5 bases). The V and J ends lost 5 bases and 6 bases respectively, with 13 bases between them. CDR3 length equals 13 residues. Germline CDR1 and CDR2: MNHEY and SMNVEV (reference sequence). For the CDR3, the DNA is TGTGCCAGCAGTAAAAGGGGTATAGCTGAAGCTTTCTTT. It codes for CASSKRGIAEAFF.

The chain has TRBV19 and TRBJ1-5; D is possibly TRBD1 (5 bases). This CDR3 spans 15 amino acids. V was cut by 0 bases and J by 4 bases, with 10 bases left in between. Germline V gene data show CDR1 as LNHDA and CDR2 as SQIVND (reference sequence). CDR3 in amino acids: CASSIEQGLNQPQHF. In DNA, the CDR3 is TGTGCCAGTAGTATAGAGCAGGGATTGAATCAGCCCCAGCATTTT.